This entry concerns a single T cell receptor (beta chain). Some clones are missing from TCRdb's copy, which holds only in-frame ones; the method was immunoSEQ multiplex PCR. The repertoire holds 30,000 to 40,000 clones, with roughly 93% as singletons. This specimen comes from a study of blood T cell repertoires in COVID-19. Study overall: Samples of COVID-19 (acute and convalescent) were obtained from the United States, Italy and Spain.

This CDR3 contains 14 residues. Germline-derived CDR1 and CDR2 are SNHLY and FYNNEI. V was shortened by 6 bases and J by 4 bases, with 16 bases between the two germline ends. The rearrangement links TRBV2 to TRBJ2-7; TRBD1 might be the D (6 bases). The TCR sequence derives from a male donor with active COVID-19. The sample was peripheral blood. CDR3 residues: CASSEQGIMYEQYF. Here the CDR3 DNA reads TGTGCCAGCAGCGAACAGGGAATTATGTACGAGCAGTACTTC.